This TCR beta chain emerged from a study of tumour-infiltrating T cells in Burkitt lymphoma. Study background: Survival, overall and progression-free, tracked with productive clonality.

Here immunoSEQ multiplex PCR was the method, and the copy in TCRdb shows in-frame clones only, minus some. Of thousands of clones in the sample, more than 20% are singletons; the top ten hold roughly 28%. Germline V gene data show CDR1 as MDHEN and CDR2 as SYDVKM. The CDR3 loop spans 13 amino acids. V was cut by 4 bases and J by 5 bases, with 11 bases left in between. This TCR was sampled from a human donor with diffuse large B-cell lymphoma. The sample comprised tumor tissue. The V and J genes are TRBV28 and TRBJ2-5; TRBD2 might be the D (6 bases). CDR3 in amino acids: CASSWSGEETQYF. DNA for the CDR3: TGTGCCAGCAGTTGGTCGGGAGAGGAGACCCAGTACTTC. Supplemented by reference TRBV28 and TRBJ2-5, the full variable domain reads DVKVTQSSRYLVKRTGEKVFLECVQDMDHENMFWYRQDPGLGLRLIYFSYDVKMKEKGDIPEGYSVSREKKERFSLILESASTNQTSMYLCASSWSGEETQYFGPGTRLLVL.